This T cell receptor (beta chain) originates from a study of blood T cell repertoires in COVID-19. Study summary: Acute and convalescent COVID-19 specimens originated in the United States, Italy and Spain. PBMCs, B-cell-depleted T cells, or T cells were the source of the cDNA or gDNA that made up the material.

Between the trimmed V and J ends, which lost 3 bases and 1 base, there was a span of 7 bases. The CDR3 runs to 14 residues. Germline CDR1 and CDR2: LNHNV and YYDKDF (reference sequence). Original processing notes: Using reference gene primer amplification, nucleated cell counts were estimated. Method: immunoSEQ multiplex PCR; TCRdb's copy keeps in-frame clones and lacks some. That table is the source of V, J and clone size, and D and trimming were worked out from the DNA. The sample contains 320,000 or so clones, roughly nine tenths of which appear only once. This sequence originates from a woman between 25 and 40 years old who had recovered from COVID-19. The sequenced sample consisted of PBMCs or T cells enriched from blood (not recorded which). The rearrangement links TRBV15 to TRBJ1-5; possible D gene TRBD1, 6 bases. The CDR3 loop is CATSRGASNQPQHF. CDR3 nucleotide sequence: TGTGCCACCAGCAGGGGGGCCAGCAATCAGCCCCAGCATTTT.